The following is a T cell receptor (beta chain) sequence with its context. This sample was included in a study of blood T cell repertoires in COVID-19. Looking at the study overall: The United States, Italy and Spain provided the acute and convalescent COVID-19 samples.

TCRdb's copy holds only in-frame clones and misses some; the assay was immunoSEQ multiplex PCR. Of about 380,000 clones in the sample, more than 75% were seen once. Trimming shortened V by 2 bases and J by 6 bases, and 17 bases separated the two germline ends. The CDR3 is 16 amino acids. Germline V CDR1 and CDR2: SGDLS, YYNGEE. The V gene is TRBV9, the J gene TRBJ2-2, with D possibly TRBD2 on 6 matching bases. The sequence derives from a woman between 18 and 29 years old who had recovered from COVID-19. The sequenced material came from PBMCs or T cells enriched from blood (not recorded which). DNA for the CDR3: TGTGCCAGCAGCGTGACGGGGGTCCCTGCTCCCGGGGAGCTGTTTTTT. Protein: CASSVTGVPAPGELFF.